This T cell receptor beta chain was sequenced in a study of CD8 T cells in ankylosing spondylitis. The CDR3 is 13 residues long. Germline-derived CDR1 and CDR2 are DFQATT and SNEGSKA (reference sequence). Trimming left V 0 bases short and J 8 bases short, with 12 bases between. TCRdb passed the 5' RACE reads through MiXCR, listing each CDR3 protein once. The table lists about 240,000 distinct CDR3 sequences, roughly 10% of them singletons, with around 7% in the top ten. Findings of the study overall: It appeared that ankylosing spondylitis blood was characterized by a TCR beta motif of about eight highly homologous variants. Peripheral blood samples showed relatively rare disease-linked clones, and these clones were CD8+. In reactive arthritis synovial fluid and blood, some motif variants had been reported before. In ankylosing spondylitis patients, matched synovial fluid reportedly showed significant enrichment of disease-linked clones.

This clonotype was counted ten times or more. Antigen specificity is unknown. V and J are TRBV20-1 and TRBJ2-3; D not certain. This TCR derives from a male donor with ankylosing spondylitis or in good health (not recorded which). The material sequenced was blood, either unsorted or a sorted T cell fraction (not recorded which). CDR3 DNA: TGCAGTGCTAGAGATTATGAGTCGGGTACGCAGTATTTT. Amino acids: CSARDYESGTQYF.